The rows below give T cell receptor beta chains drawn from one sample of a study of T cell repertoires in cytomegalovirus infection. Which antigens these TCRs recognize remains unknown. TCRdb reprocessed the reads via MiXCR and lists one record per CDR3 protein. The sample consists of around 100,000 distinct CDR3 sequences, under 50% of them appearing once. Sequences were derived from CD8+ T cells from cultured PBMCs, sampled from culture after CMV antigen stimulation. The receptors derive from a human donor in good health (CMV status not recorded). Some clones in this sample may be carry-over from other donors' samples. The CDR3 runs from the conserved cysteine through the conserved F or W. The D gene is left open where the match is weak. Clone size appears in some rows only: once, few, many, or a class for an expanded clone.

j_call clone_size d_call v_call cdr3_nt cdr3_aa
TRBJ2-5 few NA TRBV7-6 TGTGCCAGCAGCTTAGTTCTGGGCGGGGAGACCCAGTACTTC CASSLVLGGETQYF
TRBJ1-1 NA NA TRBV4-1 TGCGCCAGCAGTCTCCTCCCAGGGAACACTGAAGCTTTCTTT CASSLLPGNTEAFF
TRBJ1-1 few NA TRBV12-3/TRBV12-4 TGTGCCAGCAGTTTAAACGGGGATGAAGCTTTCTTT CASSLNGDEAFF
TRBJ1-1 NA NA TRBV4-1 TGCGCCAGCAGCCAAGAACCATGGACGAACACTGAAGCTTTCTTT CASSQEPWTNTEAFF
TRBJ2-3 few NA TRBV7-6 TGTGCCAGCAGCTTACTCGGGTCCACAGATACGCAGTATTTT CASSLLGSTDTQYF
TRBJ2-5 NA NA TRBV7-2 TGTGCCAGCAGCCCCGGCAGGCACCAAGAGACCCAGTACTTC CASSPGRHQETQYF
TRBJ2-2 many NA TRBV12-3/TRBV12-4 TGTGCCAGCAGCACTATTTCGGGGCCGTTGCCCGGGGAGCTGTTTTTT CASSTISGPLPGELFF
TRBJ2-2 few NA TRBV28 TGTGCCAGCAGTTTCCCCTTACCCGGGGAGCTGTTTTTT CASSFPLPGELFF
TRBJ2-7 few NA TRBV7-8 TGTGCCAGCAGCCCAGATGGGGCCTGGAACTACGAGCAGTACTTC CASSPDGAWNYEQYF
TRBJ2-3 many NA TRBV12-3/TRBV12-4 TGTGCCAGCGGCCCAGCGGGCTTCACAGATACGCAGTATTTT CASGPAGFTDTQYF
TRBJ2-1 NA NA TRBV10-3 TGTGCCATCAGTAACCGGGACGCAGACAATGAGCAGTTCTTC CAISNRDADNEQFF
TRBJ1-5 NA NA TRBV6-1 TGTGCCAGCAGTGAAATCCGCGTGCGGACTGATCAGCCCCAGCATTTT CASSEIRVRTDQPQHF
TRBJ2-7 NA NA TRBV6-1 TGTGCCAGCAGTGAATTGGGGCTCACCTACGAGCAGTACTTC CASSELGLTYEQYF
TRBJ1-2 NA NA TRBV28 TGTGCCAGCAGTTTGTGGACGCCCAACTATGGCTACACCTTC CASSLWTPNYGYTF
TRBJ1-2 few NA TRBV7-6 TGTGCCAGCAGCCCCGGGACCTCAACAAACTCGCACACCCCCTATGGCTACACCTTC CASSPGTSTNSHTPYGYTF
TRBJ1-5 NA NA TRBV7-3 TGTGCCAGCAGCTTATCCTGGCAGGGAGGCAATCAGCCCCAGCATTTT CASSLSWQGGNQPQHF
TRBJ1-2 NA NA TRBV27 TGTGCCAGCACGGCCAGGGCTAACTATGGCTACACCTTC CASTARANYGYTF
TRBJ2-3 few NA TRBV2 TGTGCCAGCAGGAGCCCTTCGGACGATACAGATACGCAGTATTTT CASRSPSDDTDTQYF
TRBJ1-1 few NA TRBV7-2 TGTGCCAGCAGCTTACCGGGGGGCACTGAAGCTTTCTTT CASSLPGGTEAFF
TRBJ2-1 few NA TRBV12-3/TRBV12-4 TGTGCCAGCAGTTTGGCCGGGGAGGATGAGCAGTTCTTC CASSLAGEDEQFF
TRBJ2-5 NA NA TRBV12-3/TRBV12-4 TGTGCCAGCAGCTTCCGAACTGGAGAGACCCAGTACTTC CASSFRTGETQYF
TRBJ1-1 many NA TRBV2 TGTGCCAGCACCCAGGACAGTATGAACACTGAAGCTTTCTTT CASTQDSMNTEAFF
TRBJ2-1 few NA TRBV6-1 TGTGCCAGCAGTGAAGCCGACGTAAGGCTCTACAATGAGCAGTTCTTC CASSEADVRLYNEQFF
TRBJ1-2 many NA TRBV12-3/TRBV12-4 TGTGCCAGCAGCCCCCTGGGGGCGGATTATGGCTACACCTTC CASSPLGADYGYTF
TRBJ1-1 NA NA TRBV7-9 TGTGCCAGCAGCAGATCCTCGGCGGGGGAGGAGACCTTCACTGAAGCTTTCTTT CASSRSSAGEETFTEAFF
TRBJ2-1 NA TRBD2 TRBV19 TGTGCCAGTAGCCCCACACGCGGGGGGGCCTTCCCCTACAATGAGCAGTTCTTC CASSPTRGGAFPYNEQFF
TRBJ2-1 NA TRBD2 TRBV7-9 TGTGCCAGCAGCTCCGAACCCGGGACTAGCGGGTCCTCCTACAATGAGCAGTTCTTC CASSSEPGTSGSSYNEQFF
TRBJ2-7 NA NA TRBV19 TGTGCCAGTAGTATCGGAGCAGCCACCGAGCAGTACTTC CASSIGAATEQYF
TRBJ1-3 NA NA TRBV18 TGTGCCAGCTCACCACTCAGGGGCTCTGGAAACACCATATATTTT CASSPLRGSGNTIYF
TRBJ2-7 few TRBD1 TRBV5-6 TGTGCCAGCAGCCAGACAGGGCTGGGGGAGCAGTACTTC CASSQTGLGEQYF
TRBJ1-1 NA NA TRBV29-1 TGCAGCACCAGACAGGTGAACACTGAAGCTTTCTTT CSTRQVNTEAFF
TRBJ1-6 NA NA TRBV6-8 TGTGCCAGCACCCCACTTGCTAATTCACCCCTCCACTTT CASTPLANSPLHF
TRBJ2-7 NA NA TRBV4-2 TGTGCCAGCAGCCAAGAGGTCGAAGCTCCCTACGAGCAGTACTTC CASSQEVEAPYEQYF
TRBJ2-1 NA TRBD2 TRBV7-9 TGTGCCAGGGCTAGCGGCTCCTACAATGAGCAGTTCTTC CARASGSYNEQFF
TRBJ1-2 NA NA TRBV5-1 TGTGCCAGCAGCACAGGGAGTGGGCTAGGCGGCTACACCTTC CASSTGSGLGGYTF
TRBJ2-5 NA NA TRBV7-4 TGTGCCAGCAGCTTAGCGGGCTTCTGGGAGACCCAGTACTTC CASSLAGFWETQYF
TRBJ2-5 few TRBD2 TRBV7-8 TGTGCCAGCAGCTTTTGGACTAGCGGGGGAGAGTGGGAGACCCAGTACTTC CASSFWTSGGEWETQYF
TRBJ2-3 NA NA TRBV5-4 TGTGCCAGCAGCTTGGGGTTAGAGACAGATACGCAGTATTTT CASSLGLETDTQYF
TRBJ1-1 few NA TRBV5-1 TGCGCCAGCAGCTTGGATCCCGACTTTCTGAACACTGAAGCTTTCTTT CASSLDPDFLNTEAFF
TRBJ2-3 once NA TRBV11-2 TGTGCCAGCAGCTTAGAGTGGGGGGCAGATACGCAGTATTTT CASSLEWGADTQYF